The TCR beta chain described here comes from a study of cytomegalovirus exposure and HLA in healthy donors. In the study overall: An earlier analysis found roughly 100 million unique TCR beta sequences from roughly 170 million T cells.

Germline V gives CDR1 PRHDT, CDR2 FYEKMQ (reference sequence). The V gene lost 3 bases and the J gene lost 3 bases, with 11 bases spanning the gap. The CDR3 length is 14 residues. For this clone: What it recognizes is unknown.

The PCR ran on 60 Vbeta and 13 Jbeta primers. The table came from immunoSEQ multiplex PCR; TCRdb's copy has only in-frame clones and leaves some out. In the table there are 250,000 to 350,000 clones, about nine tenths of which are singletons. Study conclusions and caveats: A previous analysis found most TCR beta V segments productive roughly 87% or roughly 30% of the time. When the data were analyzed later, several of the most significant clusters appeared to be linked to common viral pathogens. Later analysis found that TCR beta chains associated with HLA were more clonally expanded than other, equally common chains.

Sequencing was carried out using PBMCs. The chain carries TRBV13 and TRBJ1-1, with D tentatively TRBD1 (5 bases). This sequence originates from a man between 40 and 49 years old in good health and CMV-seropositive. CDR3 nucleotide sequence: TGTGCCAGCAGCTTCAGGGAGGGTTACACTGAAGCTTTCTTT. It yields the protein CASSFREGYTEAFF.